This TCR beta chain came from a study of cytomegalovirus exposure and HLA in healthy donors. Researchers ran the PCR with 60 Vbeta and 13 Jbeta primers. Assay used: immunoSEQ multiplex PCR; TCRdb lists only in-frame clones, some missing. Here the sample spans some 110,000 clones, 80% to 85% being singletons. This CDR3 is 14 amino acids long. CDR1 is LNHDA and CDR2 is SQIVND in the germline V gene (reference sequence). V was trimmed by 3 bases and J by 7 bases, leaving 15 bases between them. The specimen sequenced was PBMCs. The sequence was collected from a woman aged 30 to 39 in good health and CMV-seronegative. The chain couples TRBV19 to TRBJ1-2; D is perhaps TRBD1 (5 bases). DNA for the CDR3: TGTGCCAGTAGTATTGCGGGGGGTATGCGTGGCTACACCTTC. It translates to CASSIAGGMRGYTF.